These 7 T cell receptor beta chains were sequenced from one sample in a study of a mutant IDH1 vaccine in newly diagnosed glioma. This table comes from immunoSEQ multiplex PCR, and its TCRdb copy is limited to in-frame clones, with some not included. The table includes roughly 46,000 clones, more than 80% detected once. Time point here: baseline, week 1 (first vaccination visit). Documented treatment: pre-vaccination baseline after standard-of-care therapy. The specimen was PBMCs, collected from a glioma patient treated with radiotherapy, temozolomide or both. The receptors derive from a man aged 40-55 years with glioma.

Of note for this clone: Germline and junction disagree at one end, which may indicate a read error. The rearrangement links TRBV7-7 to TRBJ2-7; no reliable D call. Per germline, CDR1 SSHAT and CDR2 FNYEAQ (reference sequence). This CDR3 is built from 15 residues. CDR3 sequence: CASSLGVDSSYEQYF. The CDR3 DNA reads TGTGCTAGCAGCTTAGGAGTTGATAGCTCCTACGAGCAGTACTTC.

The rearrangement joins TRBV4-3 to TRBJ2-7, with 7 positions matching TRBD1. Trimming took 8 bases from V and 5 from J; bases not matched to a gene: 12. The CDR3 spans 14 residues. From germline, CDR1 is LGHNA and CDR2 YSLEER. CDR3 sequence (DNA): TGCGCCAGCCGGGACAGAGTTTGGGGGAACGAGCAGTACTTC. This gives the protein CASRDRVWGNEQYF.

CDR3 DNA: TGTGCCAGCAGTACCGACAGGGGGCCCAATCAGCCCCAGCATTTT. Amino acid sequence: CASSTDRGPNQPQHF. The chain recombines TRBV6-5 with TRBJ1-5; the match to TRBD1 covers 10 bases. There are 15 residues in the CDR3. The J segment lost 3 bases and the V segment lost 5 bases, leaving 4 bases of the junction unmatched. Germline V gene lookup returns CDR1 MNHEY and CDR2 SVGAGI.

The J gene is TRBJ2-4, the V gene TRBV14; 9 bases line up with TRBD2. CDR3 length equals 16 residues. Germline-derived CDR1 and CDR2 are SGHDN and FVKESK. V lost 6 bases, J lost 7 bases, and 13 bases stayed unmatched. The CDR3 is CASRNVQRGVRNIQYF. The DNA for the CDR3 is TGTGCCAGCAGAAATGTACAGCGGGGGGTCAGGAACATTCAGTACTTC. Full variable domain (remainder filled in from reference TRBV14 and TRBJ2-4): EAGVTQFPSHSVIEKGQTVTLRCDPISGHDNLYWYRRVMGKEIKFLLHFVKESKQDESGMPNNRFLAERTGGTYSTLKVQPAELEDSGVYFCASRNVQRGVRNIQYFGAGTRLSVL.

This clone was counted once. The rearrangement links TRBV5-4 to TRBJ1-3; D remains ambiguous. Trimming pared 5 bases from V and 0 bases from J, leaving 9 bases between. The CDR3 is made up of 14 amino acids. The germline V gene has CDR1 SGHNT and CDR2 YYREEE (reference sequence). CDR3 loop: CASSWGLSGNTIYF. The DNA for the CDR3 is TGTGCCAGCAGTTGGGGTCTCTCTGGAAACACCATATATTTT. Full variable domain (missing parts from reference TRBV5-4 and TRBJ1-3): ETGVTQSPTHLIKTRGQQVTLRCSSQSGHNTVSWYQQALGQGPQFIFQYYREEENGRGNFPPRFSGLQFPNYSSELNVNALELDDSALYLCASSWGLSGNTIYFGEGSWLTVV.

The chain combines TRBV27 with TRBJ1-5; a possible D gene is TRBD1 (5 bases). Trimming cost V 6 bases and J 4 bases, with 13 bases left between them. The CDR3 runs to 14 residues. Germline CDR1 reads MNHEY; CDR2 reads SMNVEV (reference sequence). The CDR3 here is CASSWKGLNQPQHF. In DNA form, the CDR3 reads TGTGCCAGCAGCTGGAAGGGGCTAAATCAGCCCCAGCATTTT.

The chain has TRBV29-1 and TRBJ1-5; 12 positions match TRBD1. J was trimmed by 6 bases and V by 6 bases; bases with no gene match: 3. This CDR3 spans 13 amino acids. CDR1 is SQVTM, CDR2 ANQGSEA, per germline. The DNA for the CDR3 is TGCAGCGTGGGGACAGGGGGCGGTCAGCCCCAGCATTTT. Translating it yields CSVGTGGGQPQHF. The entire variable domain, with the rest obtained from reference TRBV29-1 and TRBJ1-5, is as follows: SAVISQKPSRDICQRGTSLTIQCQVDSQVTMMFWYRQQPGQSLTLIATANQGSEATYESGFVIDKFPISRPNLTFSTLTVSNMSPEDSSIYLCSVGTGGGQPQHFGDGTRLSIL.